This T cell receptor (beta chain) is from a study of T cell changes during pregnancy in multiple sclerosis. Germline V gene lookup returns CDR1 SNHLY and CDR2 FYNNEI. The CDR3 has 15 residues. V lost 7 bases and J lost 0, with 12 bases in between. The protocol was immunoSEQ multiplex PCR, while the TCRdb copy is restricted to in-frame clones and leaves out a portion. The sample shows roughly 93,000 clones, roughly 92% of them seen only once. Specimen: peripheral blood, collected after pregnancy. The receptor was isolated from a female donor with multiple sclerosis, enrolled in a pregnancy study. The V gene is TRBV2, the J gene TRBJ2-2; perhaps TRBD2 as D (6 bases). This CDR3 is CASKEGWPNTGELFF. In nucleotides, the CDR3 is TGTGCCAGCAAGGAGGGATGGCCGAACACCGGGGAGCTGTTTTTT.